This T cell receptor (beta chain) originates from a study of T cells in Graves' hyperthyroidism and ophthalmopathy. In this sample, this clonotype turned up many times. The investigators amplified TCR beta CDR3 regions from RNA transcripts. TCR CDR3 regions were first amplified by RT-PCR with HTBI primers. TCRdb re-derived calls from the multiplex PCR reads in MiXCR, one entry per CDR3 protein. The sample holds around 520,000 distinct CDR3 sequences, around a quarter seen once. The CDR3 sequence is 14 residues long. The V gene's germline CDR1 is MRHNA and CDR2 SNTAGT. V dropped 2 bases and J dropped 5 bases, with 13 bases sitting between them.

This chain joins TRBV6-4 and TRBJ2-7, with D tentatively TRBD2 (5 bases). The TCR was taken from a woman aged 30 to 39 with Graves' ophthalmopathy. Sequencing used blood. The CDR3, as DNA: TGTGCCAGCAGTGACACTAGAAGAGGAAACGAGCAGTACTTC. Amino acid sequence: CASSDTRRGNEQYF.